This T cell receptor beta chain was documented in a study of siplizumab effects on memory and regulatory T cells. Study-wide points: Alloreactive clones mapping to unstimulated subsets formed only a minor fraction. The study found naive T cells seemingly more diverse than memory cells and seemingly major alloresponse contributors.

Germline CDR1 is MNHEY and CDR2 is SVGAGI. The CDR3 runs 13 residues. Trimming took 2 bases from V and 7 from J, leaving 9 bases between them. Each sample contributed 85,000 to 100,000 TCR templates to the assay. Using immunoSEQ multiplex PCR, the repertoire was profiled, and TCRdb retains in-frame clones only, with some absent. The repertoire includes about 110,000 clones, 92% of them detected once, and 0.75% sits in the top ten. Of note for this clone: Its specificity is unknown.

What was sequenced was Tregs sorted from blood. The receptor was derived from a human donor in good health. The V call is TRBV6-5, the J call TRBJ2-1; maybe TRBD2 (6 bases). DNA of the CDR3: TGTGCCAGCAGTTACCTGGCGGGAAATGAGCAGTTCTTC. Translated, it gives CASSYLAGNEQFF.